This T cell receptor beta chain emerged from a study of shared clonotypes between healthy human individuals. Study-wide context: Each donor had three CD4 naive, three CD4 memory, two CD8 naive and one CD8 memory plate.

The donors, healthy adults who were HIV-negative, had experienced no recent acute infections or vaccinations. Study outcomes and limitations: What naive subsets generally showed was a larger estimated richness than memory subsets showed. Sorted-subset sequencing, rarefaction showed, was incomplete despite large depth.

The CDR3 sequence is 13 residues long. Trimming pared 8 bases from V and 1 base from J, leaving 11 bases between. Germline V gives CDR1 ENHRY, CDR2 SYGVKD. Assay: immunoSEQ multiplex PCR; the TCRdb copy retains only in-frame clones and omits some. The table lists around 700,000 clones, around 72% of them singletons. This clone was recorded only once. What it recognizes is unknown. This chain connects TRBV10-3 to TRBJ1-1, with a possible D match to TRBD1 (5 bases). The clonotype was recovered from a woman aged 30 to 39 in good health. The sequenced material came from memory CD4+ T cells sorted from blood. Noted subset: CD45RA-negative fraction. CDR3 amino acids: CAIAREPNTEAFF. CDR3 nucleotides: TGTGCCATCGCCAGGGAACCGAACACTGAAGCTTTCTTT.